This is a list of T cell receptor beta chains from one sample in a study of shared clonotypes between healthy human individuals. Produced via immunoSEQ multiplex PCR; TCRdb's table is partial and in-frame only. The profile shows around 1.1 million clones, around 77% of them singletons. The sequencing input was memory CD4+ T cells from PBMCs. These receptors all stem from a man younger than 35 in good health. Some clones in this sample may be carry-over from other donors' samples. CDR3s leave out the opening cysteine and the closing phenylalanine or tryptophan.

cdr3_aa: ASSEKVWKGQPEKLF
v_call: TRBV6-1
j_call: TRBJ1-4

cdr3_aa: AWSVRGYNEQF
v_call: TRBV30
j_call: TRBJ2-1

cdr3_aa: ASSNSWDQPQH
v_call: TRBV21-1
j_call: TRBJ1-5

cdr3_aa: ASSWGQTQDFEAF
v_call: TRBV5-6
j_call: TRBJ1-1

cdr3_aa: SVLRDRGGGEQF
v_call: TRBV29-1
j_call: TRBJ2-1

cdr3_aa: AIRSTPGQSSGNTIY
v_call: TRBV10-3
j_call: TRBJ1-3

cdr3_aa: ASSQERGQGYGYT
v_call: TRBV4-1
j_call: TRBJ1-2

cdr3_aa: ASSLPGAGYGYT
v_call: TRBV14
j_call: TRBJ1-2

cdr3_aa: ASSVQGGTEAF
v_call: TRBV7-2
j_call: TRBJ1-1

cdr3_aa: ASSKDRVGNEQY
v_call: TRBV7-2
j_call: TRBJ2-7

cdr3_aa: ASSPGLAGGLDTQY
v_call: TRBV2
j_call: TRBJ2-3

cdr3_aa: ASLGLAGARAYEQY
v_call: TRBV2
j_call: TRBJ2-7

cdr3_aa: ASSPTGTPGERQY
v_call: TRBV18
j_call: TRBJ2-7

cdr3_aa: ASSEGPSSYEQY
v_call: TRBV6-1
j_call: TRBJ2-7

cdr3_aa: ASRLRPTNTEAF
v_call: TRBV7-8
j_call: TRBJ1-1

cdr3_aa: ASSLTGGAYASGYT
v_call: TRBV7-3
j_call: TRBJ1-2

cdr3_aa: ASSSRTHSPLH
v_call: TRBV7-2
j_call: TRBJ1-6

cdr3_aa: ASSQEGNSGNTIY
v_call: TRBV4-2
j_call: TRBJ1-3

cdr3_aa: SVVDPGLKQETQY
v_call: TRBV29-1
j_call: TRBJ2-5

cdr3_aa: ASSPTYRGQVRNTGELF
v_call: TRBV5-7
j_call: TRBJ2-2

cdr3_aa: ASSPTLAGGSYEQY
v_call: TRBV11-1
j_call: TRBJ2-7

cdr3_aa: ASSGAAVLNTEAF
v_call: TRBV7-6
j_call: TRBJ1-1

cdr3_aa: ASTPGTDNSPLH
v_call: TRBV2
j_call: TRBJ1-6

cdr3_aa: ASSSGTIISTDTQY
v_call: TRBV5-5
j_call: TRBJ2-3

cdr3_aa: ASSLAIASVTGELF
v_call: TRBV18
j_call: TRBJ2-2

cdr3_aa: ASSQERTSGNTIY
v_call: TRBV4-2
j_call: TRBJ1-3

cdr3_aa: ASKAGQGVGEAF
v_call: TRBV6-1
j_call: TRBJ1-1

cdr3_aa: ASSSNPGQGRRYT
v_call: TRBV6-5
j_call: TRBJ1-2

cdr3_aa: ASRNEWRGYT
v_call: TRBV19
j_call: TRBJ1-2

cdr3_aa: ASSVVPGSSYEQY
v_call: TRBV9
j_call: TRBJ2-7

cdr3_aa: ASSVGGVGSSLGYGYT
v_call: TRBV9
j_call: TRBJ1-2

cdr3_aa: ASSPYGTTPPNEQF
v_call: TRBV7-3
j_call: TRBJ2-1

cdr3_aa: ASSYYRAINQPQH
v_call: TRBV28
j_call: TRBJ1-5

cdr3_aa: ASSELYSQGAF
v_call: TRBV5-6
j_call: TRBJ1-1

cdr3_aa: ASSFDPFRQDYGYT
v_call: TRBV5-4
j_call: TRBJ1-2

cdr3_aa: ASSETGGLTQY
v_call: TRBV6-4
j_call: TRBJ2-3

cdr3_aa: ASSQDFPPLNEKLF
v_call: TRBV4-1
j_call: TRBJ1-4

cdr3_aa: ASSSARLTY
v_call: TRBV7-2
j_call: TRBJ2-5

cdr3_aa: ASSRDTRIPNEQF
v_call: TRBV11-2
j_call: TRBJ2-1

cdr3_aa: ASRETGNSNQPQH
v_call: TRBV5-1
j_call: TRBJ1-5